This T cell receptor (beta chain) stems from a study of blood T cell repertoires in COVID-19. As for the study in general: Material from acute and convalescent COVID-19 was sourced from the United States, Italy and Spain.

TCRdb's table, derived via immunoSEQ multiplex PCR, lists solely in-frame clones and lacks some. The sample holds about 160,000 clones; about nine tenths are singletons and the top ten take under 7.5%. The CDR3 consists of 15 residues. Germline V gives CDR1 SGHRS, CDR2 YFSETQ. Deletions cut 7 bases from V and 2 bases from J, with 13 bases between. The material sequenced was peripheral blood. This clonotype was obtained from a man at least 80 years old with acute or convalescent COVID-19. J is TRBJ2-6 and V is TRBV5-1; D possibly corresponds to TRBD2 (5 bases). The CDR3 here is CASSTGDPGANVLTF. Written as DNA, the CDR3 is TGCGCCAGCTCCACCGGGGATCCTGGGGCCAACGTCCTGACTTTC.